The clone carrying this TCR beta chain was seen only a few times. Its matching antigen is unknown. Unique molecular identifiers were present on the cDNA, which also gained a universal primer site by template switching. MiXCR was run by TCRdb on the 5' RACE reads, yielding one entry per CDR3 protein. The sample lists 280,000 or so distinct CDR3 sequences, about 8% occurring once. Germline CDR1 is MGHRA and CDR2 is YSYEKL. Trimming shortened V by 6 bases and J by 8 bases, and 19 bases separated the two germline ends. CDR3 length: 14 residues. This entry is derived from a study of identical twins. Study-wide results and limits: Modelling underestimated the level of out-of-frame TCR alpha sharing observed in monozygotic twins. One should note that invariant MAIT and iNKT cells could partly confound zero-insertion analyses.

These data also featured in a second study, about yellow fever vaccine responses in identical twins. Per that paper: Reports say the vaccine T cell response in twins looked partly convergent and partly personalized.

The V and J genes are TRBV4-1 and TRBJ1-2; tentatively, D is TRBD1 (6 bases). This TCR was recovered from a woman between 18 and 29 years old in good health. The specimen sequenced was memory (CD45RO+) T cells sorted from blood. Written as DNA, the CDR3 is TGCGCCAGCAGAAACACGGGGGGGCGCAAGGGCTACACCTTC. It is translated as CASRNTGGRKGYTF.